The clone carrying this TCR beta chain turned up a few times. Its antigen is undetermined. The junction does not match germline at one end; this may be a read error. This sample was taken from a study of cytomegalovirus exposure and HLA in healthy donors. General study points: Earlier analysis yielded a pattern in which most TCR beta V segments were productive about 90% or about 30% of the time. Analyses of presence and absence presupposed an approximately uniform sequencing depth across donors.

Both 60 Vbeta primers and 13 Jbeta primers went into the PCR. This table comes from immunoSEQ multiplex PCR, and its TCRdb copy is limited to in-frame clones, with some not included. This table has 120,000 to 150,000 clones, about 82% appearing once. Germline V gene sequence: CDR1 MGHRA, CDR2 YSYEKL. The CDR3 extends over 12 amino acids. This clonotype was sampled from a male donor in good health and CMV-seronegative. The sample was PBMCs. The chain recombines TRBV4-1 with TRBJ2-7; possible D gene TRBD1, 5 bases. The CDR3: CASSQESGHYHF. CDR3 coding DNA: TGCGCCAGCAGCCAAGAATCAGGGCACTATCACTTC.